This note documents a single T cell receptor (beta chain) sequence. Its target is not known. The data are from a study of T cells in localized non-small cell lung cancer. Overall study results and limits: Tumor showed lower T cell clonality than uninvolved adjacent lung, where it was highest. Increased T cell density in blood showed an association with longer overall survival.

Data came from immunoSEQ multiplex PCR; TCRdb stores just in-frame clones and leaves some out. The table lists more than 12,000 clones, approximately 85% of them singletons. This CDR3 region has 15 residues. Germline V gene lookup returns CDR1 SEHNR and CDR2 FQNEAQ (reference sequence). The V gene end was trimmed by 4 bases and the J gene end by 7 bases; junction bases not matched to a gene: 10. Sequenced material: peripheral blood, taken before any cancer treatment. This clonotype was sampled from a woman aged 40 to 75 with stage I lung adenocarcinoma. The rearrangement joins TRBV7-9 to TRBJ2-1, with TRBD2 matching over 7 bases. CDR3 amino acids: CASSSTSVIGNEQFF. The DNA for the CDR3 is TGTGCCAGCAGCTCCACTAGCGTTATCGGGAATGAGCAGTTCTTC.